Each of the 29 T cell receptor beta chains below was sequenced from the same sample in a study of cytomegalovirus exposure and HLA in healthy donors. The method was immunoSEQ multiplex PCR; TCRdb's version includes in-frame clones alone and lacks a portion of them. The table has about 63,000 clones, 89% seen once. The sequencing sample was made of PBMCs. All receptors derive from a woman younger than 35 in good health and CMV-seronegative.

A single count supports this clone. The rearrangement links TRBV6-6 to TRBJ1-1; D remains unclear. Trimming took 4 bases from V and 4 from J, leaving 13 bases between them. There are 14 residues in the CDR3. Germline V lookup: CDR1 MNHNY, CDR2 SVGAGI (reference sequence). For the CDR3, the DNA is TGTGCCAGCAGTTCACCCCCTCGGGGCACTGAAGCTTTCTTT. Translation: CASSSPPRGTEAFF.

The chain joins TRBV27 to TRBJ2-5, with 12 bases aligning to TRBD2. V was pared by 5 bases and J by 5 bases, with 9 bases of the junction left unmatched. The CDR3 has 16 amino acids. Germline CDR1 MNHEY, CDR2 SMNVEV (reference sequence). The CDR3 is CASSPIGLAGMETQYF. The CDR3, as DNA: TGTGCCAGCAGTCCGATCGGACTAGCGGGGATGGAGACCCAGTACTTC.

This rearrangement joins TRBV30 to TRBJ1-1; 7 nucleotides line up with TRBD1. V shed 6 bases and J 8 bases; nucleotides not matched to a gene: 12. The V gene's germline CDR1 is GTSNPN and CDR2 SVGIG (reference sequence). The CDR3 extends over 13 amino acids. The CDR3 bases are TGTGCCTGTCACCGGGACAGCGTTCTAGAAGCTTTCTTT. Encoded protein: CACHRDSVLEAFF.

The CDR3, as DNA: TGTGCCAGCAGTTTCGCAGGGAACGAGCAGTACTTC. It codes for CASSFAGNEQYF. The J gene is TRBJ2-7, the V gene TRBV27, with a weak D call TRBD1 (5 bases). The CDR3 covers 12 residues. Germline V gives CDR1 MNHEY, CDR2 SMNVEV (reference sequence). The V end was cut by 3 bases, the J end by 5 bases, with 8 bases between.

The CDR3 here is CAISEESTGGPYEQYF. The CDR3 DNA sequence: TGTGCCATCAGTGAAGAGTCGACAGGGGGCCCCTACGAGCAGTACTTC. This chain uses TRBV10-3 with TRBJ2-7; 10 bases are shared with TRBD1. Germline trimming cut 3 bases from V and 2 bases from J; bases unmatched to any gene: 7. CDR1 and CDR2 from the germline V gene are ENHRY and SYGVKD. CDR3 size: 16 residues.

The chain is built from TRBV6-5 and TRBJ2-1; 13 bases line up with TRBD2. V lost 7 bases and J lost 13; bases outside the gene matches: 10. Germline V gene lookup returns CDR1 MNHEY and CDR2 SVGAGI. This CDR3 region has 14 residues. CDR3: CASKLLAGGGHQFF. The CDR3 region has the DNA TGTGCCAGCAAATTACTAGCGGGGGGGGGTCACCAGTTCTTC.

The J gene is TRBJ1-1, the V gene TRBV4-1, with 7 nucleotides matching TRBD1. V dropped 4 bases and J dropped 2; count of bases not matched to a gene: 4. Germline V lookup: CDR1 MGHRA, CDR2 YSYEKL. This CDR3 has 14 amino acids. CDR3 DNA sequence: TGCGCCAGCAGCCCGGGACAGACTAACACTGAAGCTTTCTTT. Translated: CASSPGQTNTEAFF.

This rearrangement joins TRBV10-3 to TRBJ2-1; 7 bases are a match to TRBD1. The CDR3 contains 15 residues. Trimming cost V 6 bases and J 7 bases; bases outside gene matches: 12. Germline V gene sequence: CDR1 ENHRY, CDR2 SYGVKD. Here the CDR3 DNA reads TGTGCCATCAGCGACGGGCCGGGACAGACAAATGAGCAGTTCTTC. The encoded protein is CAISDGPGQTNEQFF.

This clone came up once. The gene calls are TRBV7-2 and TRBJ2-7, with TRBD2 matching 10 bases. Trimming cost V 4 bases and J 6 bases; bases outside gene matches: 6. This CDR3 is 14 amino acids long. Germline V gives CDR1 SGHTA, CDR2 FQGNSA. CDR3 DNA: TGTGCCAGCAGCTGGGCTAGCGGGAGTGGCGAGCAGTACTTC. Translation gives CASSWASGSGEQYF.

This chain uses TRBV6-1 with TRBJ2-7; TRBD2 matches 8 bases. The length of the CDR3 is 15 residues. Looked up from germline, CDR1 is MNHNS and CDR2 is SASEGT. V shed 7 bases and J 3 bases; nucleotides not matched to a gene: 11. CDR3 sequence: CASIRPGGTLYEQYF. The CDR3 coding sequence is TGTGCCAGCATCCGCCCGGGAGGGACCCTCTACGAGCAGTACTTC.

The rearrangement uses TRBV10-3 and TRBJ2-3; D remains ambiguous. CDR3 size: 13 residues. V was shortened by 10 bases and J by 4 bases, with 15 bases between the two germline ends. In germline, CDR1 is ENHRY, CDR2 SYGVKD. CDR3 DNA: TGTGCCAGCGCGCGGTCTGGCGCAGATACGCAGTATTTT. It specifies CASARSGADTQYF.

The rearrangement uses TRBV6-5 and TRBJ2-7; TRBD1 agrees at 7 bases. The CDR3 covers 14 residues. Germline-derived CDR1 and CDR2 are MNHEY and SVGAGI. Trimming took 4 bases from V and 4 from J; bases not matched to a gene: 7. DNA of the CDR3: TGTGCCAGCAGTTCGCGACAGGGCAGGTACGAGCAGTACTTC. It specifies CASSSRQGRYEQYF.

This chain connects TRBV7-8 to TRBJ2-3; 14 nucleotides match TRBD2. There are 16 residues in the CDR3. Germline-derived CDR1 and CDR2 are SGHVS and FQNEAQ. Trimming at V came to 3 bases and at J to 2 bases, leaving 1 base not matched to a gene. The CDR3 DNA follows: TGTGCCAGCAGCTTGGGACTAGCGGGAGACACAGATACGCAGTATTTT. This translates into CASSLGLAGDTDTQYF. The whole variable domain, remainder taken from reference TRBV7-8 and TRBJ2-3, is GAGVSQSPRYKVAKRGQDVALRCDPISGHVSLFWYQQALGQGPEFLTYFQNEAQLDKSGLPSDRFFAERPEGSVSTLKIQRTQQEDSAVYLCASSLGLAGDTDTQYFGPGTRLTVL.

In this sample, this clone turned up once. The genes are TRBV7-9 and TRBJ2-1; D remains unclear. CDR1 is SEHNR and CDR2 is FQNEAQ in the germline V gene (reference sequence). The CDR3 loop spans 15 amino acids. V lost 1 base and J 5 bases, leaving 12 bases between the germline ends. The DNA of the CDR3 is TGTGCCAGCAGCTTAGTCCGCGGTCGGGACAATGAGCAGTTCTTC. It codes for CASSLVRGRDNEQFF.

This clone was seen only a few times. This chain uses TRBV5-1 with TRBJ1-6, with D possibly TRBD1 on 6 matching bases. V was cut by 5 bases and J by 1 base, with 7 bases left in between. The CDR3 loop spans 14 amino acids. CDR1 and CDR2 from the germline V gene are SGHRS and YFSETQ. CDR3 sequence: CASSTGSYNSPLHF. In DNA, the CDR3 is TGCGCCAGCAGTACAGGGTCCTATAATTCACCCCTCCACTTT.

The gene calls are TRBV18 and TRBJ1-1, with 7 positions matching TRBD1. The CDR3 consists of 14 residues. Per the germline V gene, CDR1 is KGHSH and CDR2 is LQKENI. Trimming at V came to 6 bases and at J to 3 bases, leaving 7 bases not matched to a gene. CDR3 bases: TGTGCCAGCTCTACCACAGGGGCGGACACTGAAGCTTTCTTT. This encodes CASSTTGADTEAFF.

This chain uses TRBV2 with TRBJ1-4, with D possibly matching TRBD1 (5 bases). Germline loops: CDR1 SNHLY, CDR2 FYNNEI. The CDR3 has 13 amino acids. V shed 3 bases and J shed 8 bases, with 10 bases lying between them. CDR3 coding DNA: TGTGCCAGCAGTGACCCCCCAGGGGAAAAACTGTTTTTT. It translates to CASSDPPGEKLFF.

V gene TRBV5-8 combines with J gene TRBJ1-5; 11 nucleotides agree with TRBD1. With 4 bases clipped from V and 3 bases from J, the junction kept 15 bases outside the gene matches. Germline lookup yields CDR1 SGHTS and CDR2 YDEGEE. The CDR3 contains 19 residues. The CDR3 reads CASSPRLDRGQRINQPQHF. The CDR3 DNA follows: TGTGCCAGCAGCCCGAGACTGGACAGGGGGCAACGCATCAATCAGCCCCAGCATTTT.

The chain is built from TRBV29-1 and TRBJ2-5, with D perhaps TRBD1 (6 bases). In germline, CDR1 is SQVTM, CDR2 ANQGSEA. The V end was cut by 3 bases, the J end by 4 bases, with 18 bases between. This CDR3 region has 15 residues. The CDR3 DNA reads TGCAGCGTTGAGGGTCGGCAGGGGACCGGAGAGACCCAGTACTTC. The encoded protein is CSVEGRQGTGETQYF.

The V call is TRBV5-1, the J call TRBJ1-2; D perhaps matches TRBD1 (5 bases). Germline CDR1 and CDR2: SGHRS and YFSETQ. The CDR3 spans 14 residues. V lost 4 bases to trimming and J lost 4 bases, with 14 bases between them. The CDR3 DNA is TGCGCCAGCAGCCTCGACAGCCACCTCTATGGCTACACCTTC. As protein: CASSLDSHLYGYTF.

V usage is TRBV19 and J usage is TRBJ2-7, with D possibly TRBD1 on 6 matching bases. The CDR3 length is 16 residues. The germline V gene has CDR1 LNHDA and CDR2 SQIVND (reference sequence). Trimming took off 5 bases at V and 2 bases at J, with 19 bases between the two ends. CDR3 sequence reads: CASSQGSVAGTYEQYF. DNA for the CDR3: TGTGCCAGTAGTCAGGGGTCGGTCGCTGGCACCTACGAGCAGTACTTC.

This chain uses TRBV7-9 with TRBJ1-1, with D tentatively TRBD1 (5 bases). Germline assignment: CDR1 SEHNR and CDR2 FQNEAQ (reference sequence). Trimming removed 5 bases from V and 0 bases from J, with 16 bases in between. The CDR3 covers 16 residues. The CDR3 spells CASSPKSTDLNTEAFF. CDR3 DNA: TGTGCCAGCAGCCCTAAGTCGACAGACCTGAACACTGAAGCTTTCTTT.

The chain joins TRBV5-1 to TRBJ2-6, with D possibly TRBD1 on 6 matching bases. Germline values: CDR1 SGHRS, CDR2 YFSETQ. CDR3 size: 18 residues. With 1 base removed from V and 0 bases from J, the gap between germline ends came to 14 bases. In DNA, the CDR3 is TGCGCCAGCAGCTTGCCGACAGGTGTGCCCTCTGGGGCCAACGTCCTGACTTTC. This sequence encodes CASSLPTGVPSGANVLTF.

The rearrangement uses TRBV6-4 and TRBJ2-2; 7 bases are shared with TRBD1. With 6 bases clipped from V and 5 bases from J, the junction kept 6 bases outside the gene matches. Germline V gene lookup returns CDR1 MRHNA and CDR2 SNTAGT. The CDR3 runs to 14 residues. In nucleotides, the CDR3 is TGTGCCAGCAGCTCACAGGGGCGGACCGGGGAGCTGTTTTTT. Translation gives CASSSQGRTGELFF.

The V call is TRBV28, the J call TRBJ1-5; no firm D call. Trimming removed 4 bases at V and 9 bases at J, with 10 bases between. CDR1 and CDR2 (germline): MDHEN, SYDVKM. This CDR3 region has 12 residues. The CDR3 bases are TGTGCCAGCAGTTCACGCTCGCGGCCCCAGCATTTT. Translated, it gives CASSSRSRPQHF.

This chain connects TRBV27 to TRBJ2-5, with 12 bases matching TRBD2. CDR1 and CDR2 (germline): MNHEY, SMNVEV (reference sequence). This CDR3 contains 16 residues. V shed 3 bases, J shed 5 bases, and the junction held 7 bases outside the gene matches. In DNA form, the CDR3 reads TGTGCCAGCAGTTTGGGGCTAGCGGGAGGGTGGGAGACCCAGTACTTC. Its protein is CASSLGLAGGWETQYF.

This chain joins TRBV28 and TRBJ2-6, with 8 bases fitting TRBD1. V shed 10 bases, J shed 0 bases, and the junction held 5 bases outside the gene matches. This CDR3 region has 15 residues. CDR1 and CDR2 (germline): MDHEN, SYDVKM. The CDR3, as DNA: TGTGCCACTCGACAGGGGAGCTCTGGGGCCAACGTCCTGACTTTC. This translates into CATRQGSSGANVLTF. The full variable domain, with the rest looked up from reference TRBV28 and TRBJ2-6, is DVKVTQSSRYLVKRTGEKVFLECVQDMDHENMFWYRQDPGLGLRLIYFSYDVKMKEKGDIPEGYSVSREKKERFSLILESASTNQTSMYLCATRQGSSGANVLTFGAGSRLTVL.

This clone came up once. The chain links TRBV7-9 to TRBJ2-5; 13 positions agree with TRBD2. The CDR3 loop spans 16 amino acids. Germline CDR1 and CDR2: SEHNR and FQNEAQ (reference sequence). Trimming took 3 bases from V and 2 from J; bases not matched to a gene: 3. The CDR3 protein is CASSFGTSGIQETQYF. In DNA, the CDR3 is TGTGCCAGCAGCTTTGGGACTAGCGGGATTCAAGAGACCCAGTACTTC.

Remarks on this clone: Germline is not matched at one junction end, which may reflect a read error. In nucleotides, the CDR3 is TGCAGTACTAGCACAGATACGCAGTATTTT. Amino acid sequence: CSTSTDTQYF. The J gene is TRBJ2-3, the V gene TRBV20-1; D gene unclear. The CDR3 loop spans 10 amino acids. Germline V gene lookup returns CDR1 DFQATT and CDR2 SNEGSKA (reference sequence).